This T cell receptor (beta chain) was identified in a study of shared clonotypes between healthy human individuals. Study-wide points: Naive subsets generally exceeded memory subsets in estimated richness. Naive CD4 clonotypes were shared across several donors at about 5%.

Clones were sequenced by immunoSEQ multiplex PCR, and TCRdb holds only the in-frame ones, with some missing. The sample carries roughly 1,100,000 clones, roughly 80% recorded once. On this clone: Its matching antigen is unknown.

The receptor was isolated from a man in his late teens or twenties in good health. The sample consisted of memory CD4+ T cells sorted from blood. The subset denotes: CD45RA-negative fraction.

CDR3 nucleotide sequence: TGTGCCAGCAGCCAGGGGGGCCCCGTGGGTCAGCCCCAGCATTTT. Its protein is CASSQGGPVGQPQHF. The V gene is TRBV6-6, the J gene TRBJ1-5; TRBD1 matches at 7 bases. Germline CDR1 is MNHNY and CDR2 is SVGAGI (reference sequence). The CDR3 loop spans 15 amino acids. Germline trimming cut 6 bases from V and 6 bases from J; bases unmatched to any gene: 11.